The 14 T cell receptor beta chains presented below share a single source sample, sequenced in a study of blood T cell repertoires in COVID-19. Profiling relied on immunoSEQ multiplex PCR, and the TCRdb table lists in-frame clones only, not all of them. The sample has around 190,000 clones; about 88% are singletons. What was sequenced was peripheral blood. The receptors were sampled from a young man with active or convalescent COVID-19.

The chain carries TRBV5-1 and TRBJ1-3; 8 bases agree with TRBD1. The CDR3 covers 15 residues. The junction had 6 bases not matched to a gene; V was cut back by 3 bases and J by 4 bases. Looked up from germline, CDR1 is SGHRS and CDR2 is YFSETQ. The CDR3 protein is CASSSKQGGGNTIYF. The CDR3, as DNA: TGCGCCAGCAGCTCTAAACAGGGGGGCGGAAACACCATATATTTT. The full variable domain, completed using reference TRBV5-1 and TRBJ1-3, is KAGVTQTPRYLIKTRGQQVTLSCSPISGHRSVSWYQQTPGQGLQFLFEYFSETQRNKGNFPGRFSGRQFSNSRSEMNVSTLELGDSALYLCASSSKQGGGNTIYFGEGSWLTVV.

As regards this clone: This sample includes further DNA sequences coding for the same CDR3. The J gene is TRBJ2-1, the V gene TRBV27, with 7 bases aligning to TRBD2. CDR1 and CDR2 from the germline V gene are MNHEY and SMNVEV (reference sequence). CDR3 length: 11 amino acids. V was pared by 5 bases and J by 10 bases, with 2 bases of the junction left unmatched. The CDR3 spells CASSLGREQFF. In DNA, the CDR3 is TGTGCCAGCAGTCTCGGGAGGGAGCAGTTCTTC.

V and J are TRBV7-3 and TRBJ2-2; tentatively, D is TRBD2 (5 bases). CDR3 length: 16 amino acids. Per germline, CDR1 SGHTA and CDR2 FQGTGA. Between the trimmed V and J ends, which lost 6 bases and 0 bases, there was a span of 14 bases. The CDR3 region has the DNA TGTGCCAGCAGTAGGACCTATAGCGCGAACACCGGGGAGCTGTTTTTT. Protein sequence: CASSRTYSANTGELFF.

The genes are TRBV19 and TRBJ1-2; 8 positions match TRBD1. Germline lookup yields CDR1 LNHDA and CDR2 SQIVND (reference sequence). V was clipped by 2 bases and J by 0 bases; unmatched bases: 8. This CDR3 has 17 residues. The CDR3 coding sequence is TGTGCCAGTAGTATATCCGGGACAGGAGACACTAACTATGGCTACACCTTC. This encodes CASSISGTGDTNYGYTF.

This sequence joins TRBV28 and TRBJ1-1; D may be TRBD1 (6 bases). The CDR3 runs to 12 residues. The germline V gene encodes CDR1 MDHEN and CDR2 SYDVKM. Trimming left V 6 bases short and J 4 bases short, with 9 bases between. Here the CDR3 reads CASRIGGTEAFF. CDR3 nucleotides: TGTGCCAGCAGGATAGGGGGCACTGAAGCTTTCTTT.

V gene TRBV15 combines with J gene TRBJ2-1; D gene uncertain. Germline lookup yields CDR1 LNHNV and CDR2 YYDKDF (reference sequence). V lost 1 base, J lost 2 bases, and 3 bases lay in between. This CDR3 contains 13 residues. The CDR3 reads CATSRGAYNEQFF. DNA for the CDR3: TGTGCCACCAGCAGAGGAGCCTACAATGAGCAGTTCTTC.

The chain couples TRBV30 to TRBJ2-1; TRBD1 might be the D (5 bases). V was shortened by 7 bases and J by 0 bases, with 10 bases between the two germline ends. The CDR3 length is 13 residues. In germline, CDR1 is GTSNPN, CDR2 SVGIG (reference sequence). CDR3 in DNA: TGTGCCTTCGACAGTAACTCCTACAATGAGCAGTTCTTC. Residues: CAFDSNSYNEQFF.

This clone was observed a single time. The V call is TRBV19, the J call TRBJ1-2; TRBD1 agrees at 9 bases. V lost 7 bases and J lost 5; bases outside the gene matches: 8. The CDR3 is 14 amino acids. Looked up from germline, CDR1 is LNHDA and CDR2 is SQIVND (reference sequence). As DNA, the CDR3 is TGTGCCAGTACCCTACAGGGGGCACAATATGGCTACACCTTC. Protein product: CASTLQGAQYGYTF.

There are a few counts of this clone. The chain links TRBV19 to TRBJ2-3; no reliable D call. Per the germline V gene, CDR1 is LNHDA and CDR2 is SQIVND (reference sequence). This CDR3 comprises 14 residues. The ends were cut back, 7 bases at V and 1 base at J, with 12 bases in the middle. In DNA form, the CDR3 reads TGTGCCAGTACGCAGTCTCCCGGCACAGATACGCAGTATTTT. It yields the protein CASTQSPGTDTQYF.

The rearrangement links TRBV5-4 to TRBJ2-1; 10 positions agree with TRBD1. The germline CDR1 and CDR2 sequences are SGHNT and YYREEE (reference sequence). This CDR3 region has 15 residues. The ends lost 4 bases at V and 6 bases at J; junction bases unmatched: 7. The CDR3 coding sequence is TGTGCCAGCAGCCGTCCGGGACAGGGGTCCAATGAGCAGTTCTTC. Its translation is CASSRPGQGSNEQFF.

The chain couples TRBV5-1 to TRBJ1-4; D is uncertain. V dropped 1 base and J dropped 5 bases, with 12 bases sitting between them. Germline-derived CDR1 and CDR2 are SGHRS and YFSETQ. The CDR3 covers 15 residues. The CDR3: CASSLSSGSNEKLFF. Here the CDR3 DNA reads TGCGCCAGCAGCTTGTCATCAGGATCGAATGAAAAACTGTTTTTT.

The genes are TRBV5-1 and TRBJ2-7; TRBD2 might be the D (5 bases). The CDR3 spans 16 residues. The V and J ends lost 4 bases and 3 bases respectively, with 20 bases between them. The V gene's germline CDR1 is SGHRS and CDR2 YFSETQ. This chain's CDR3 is CASSARLGVSDYEQYF. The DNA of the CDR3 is TGCGCCAGCAGCGCAAGACTGGGAGTCTCCGACTACGAGCAGTACTTC.

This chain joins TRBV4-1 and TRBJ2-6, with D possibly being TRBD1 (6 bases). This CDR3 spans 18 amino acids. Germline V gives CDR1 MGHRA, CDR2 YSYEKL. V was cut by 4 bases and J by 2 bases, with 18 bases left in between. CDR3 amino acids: CASSPPMDSRPGANVLTF. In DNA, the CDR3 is TGCGCCAGCAGCCCCCCAATGGACAGCCGGCCTGGGGCCAACGTCCTGACTTTC.

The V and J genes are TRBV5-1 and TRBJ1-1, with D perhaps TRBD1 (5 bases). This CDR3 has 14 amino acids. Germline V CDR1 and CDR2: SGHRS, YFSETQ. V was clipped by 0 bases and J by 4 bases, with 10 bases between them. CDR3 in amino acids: CASSLVGEGTEAFF. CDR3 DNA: TGCGCCAGCAGCTTGGTAGGGGAGGGCACTGAAGCTTTCTTT. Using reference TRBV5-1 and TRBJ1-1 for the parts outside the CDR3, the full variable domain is KAGVTQTPRYLIKTRGQQVTLSCSPISGHRSVSWYQQTPGQGLQFLFEYFSETQRNKGNFPGRFSGRQFSNSRSEMNVSTLELGDSALYLCASSLVGEGTEAFFGQGTRLTVV.